This T cell receptor beta chain was obtained from a study of blood T cell repertoires in COVID-19. TCRdb keeps only in-frame clones here, not all; method: immunoSEQ multiplex PCR. The sample records roughly 9,400 clones, just over 75% being singletons. Germline V gene lookup returns CDR1 SGDLS and CDR2 YYNGEE. Trimming took 0 bases from V and 6 from J, leaving 10 bases between them. The length of the CDR3 is 13 residues. This clonotype was obtained from a human donor in a cohort sampled during active COVID-19. The genes are TRBV9 and TRBJ2-7; D might be TRBD2 (5 bases). What was sequenced was peripheral blood. The CDR3 region has the DNA TGTGCCAGCAGCGTAGCGGGGTTAGGCGAGCAGTACTTC. This gives the protein CASSVAGLGEQYF.